This T cell receptor (beta chain) comes out of a study of cytomegalovirus exposure and HLA in healthy donors. The study, taken as a whole, reports: Several V segments, TRBV6-2 and TRBV6-3 among them, could not be told apart and were dropped. Rates of TCR association differed by HLA locus in a later analysis, with DRB1 highest and HLA-C lowest. Cytomegalovirus status was reportedly diagnosed by the classifier with high specificity and sensitivity.

Use of 60 Vbeta and 13 Jbeta primers characterized the PCR. The assay was immunoSEQ multiplex PCR, and TCRdb's table has in-frame clones only and misses some. The table records under 70,000 clones, around 70% of them present only once. Those who donated were healthy bone marrow donors. V dropped 0 bases and J dropped 10 bases, with 12 bases sitting between them. Germline V CDR1 and CDR2: SGHNT, YENEEA. The CDR3 is 13 amino acids. This clone was seen a handful of times. Its antigen is currently unknown. This TCR came from a woman aged 60-75 years in good health and CMV-seropositive. The sample was PBMCs. The chain links TRBV11-3 to TRBJ1-1, with D perhaps matching TRBD1 (5 bases). CDR3 protein: CASSLDLDSGAFF. CDR3 in DNA: TGTGCCAGCAGCTTAGATCTTGACAGTGGAGCTTTCTTT.